One sample yielded the 28 T cell receptor beta chains listed below, sequenced in a study of PD-1 blockade in classical Hodgkin lymphoma (TCRdb year 2020). Library creation used the immunoSEQ multiplex PCR assay. Held by TCRdb, this immuneACCESS table contains in-frame sequences only and omits some clones. Under half of the omission traces to an unresolved V gene where checked; the cause of the rest is unknown. The sample table lists a few thousand clones, approximately 66% of them with a count of one. The ten top clones hold 61% of the sample. The meaning of the sample's time point label: cycle 2 day 1 (C2D1) of nivolumab. All trial patients had relapsed after autologous stem cell transplantation, with cohorts A, B and C differing in prior brentuximab vedotin exposure. The source was peripheral blood mononuclear cells (PBMCs), collected before the second cycle of nivolumab. These TCRs come from a human donor with classical Hodgkin lymphoma.

By sample share, this clone is hyperexpanded (1% or more). The gene calls are TRBV19 and TRBJ1-5; weak D call: TRBD1 (6 bases). The CDR3 length is 15 residues. The germline V and J ends were trimmed by 5 bases and 4 bases, with 15 bases remaining between them. The V gene's germline CDR1 is LNHDA and CDR2 SQIVND (reference sequence). CDR3: CASSPQDRWNQPQHF. The DNA for the CDR3 is TGTGCCAGTAGTCCCCAGGACAGATGGAATCAGCCCCAGCATTTT.

This clone counts as medium-sized. The chain couples TRBV28 to TRBJ2-7, with 14 bases matching TRBD2. The germline V gene encodes CDR1 MDHEN and CDR2 SYDVKM. The ends lost 6 bases at V and 6 bases at J; junction bases unmatched: 10. This CDR3 is built from 16 residues. The CDR3 nucleotides read TGTGCCAGCAGCGTGACTAGCGGGAGGGCCACGGCCGAGCAGTACTTC. It encodes CASSVTSGRATAEQYF.

The V and J genes are TRBV5-1 and TRBJ2-1; TRBD2 matches 12 bases. J was trimmed by 4 bases and V by 0 bases; bases with no gene match: 2. Germline assignment: CDR1 SGHRS and CDR2 YFSETQ. CDR3 size: 16 residues. In nucleotides, the CDR3 is TGCGCCAGCAGCTTGGGACTAGCGGGGGTATACAATGAGCAGTTCTTC. It codes for CASSLGLAGVYNEQFF. The complete variable domain, with remaining parts taken from reference TRBV5-1 and TRBJ2-1, reads KAGVTQTPRYLIKTRGQQVTLSCSPISGHRSVSWYQQTPGQGLQFLFEYFSETQRNKGNFPGRFSGRQFSNSRSEMNVSTLELGDSALYLCASSLGLAGVYNEQFFGPGTRLTVL.

The rearrangement uses TRBV5-1 and TRBJ2-6; D gene unclear. The CDR3 has 15 residues. Trimming took 0 bases from V and 0 from J, leaving 4 bases between them. CDR1 is SGHRS, CDR2 YFSETQ, per germline. CDR3 region: CASSLGNSGANVLTF. The CDR3 DNA sequence: TGCGCCAGCAGCTTGGGCAACTCTGGGGCCAACGTCCTGACTTTC.

This chain joins TRBV30 and TRBJ2-4; 7 positions match TRBD1. CDR1 and CDR2 from the germline V gene are GTSNPN and SVGIG (reference sequence). J gave up 4 bases and V 3 bases, and 3 bases lay outside the gene matches. The CDR3 is 13 residues long. CDR3 nucleotides: TGTGCCTGGAGGAGGGACAGTAAAAACATTCAGTACTTC. Amino acid sequence: CAWRRDSKNIQYF.

The V and J genes are TRBV18 and TRBJ1-3; D ambiguous. The CDR3 has 17 amino acids. Germline V CDR1 and CDR2: KGHSH, LQKENI. V was pared by 1 base and J by 0 bases, with 13 bases between. The CDR3 nucleotides read TGTGCCAGCTCACCACTAGGACGGATGAGCTCTGGAAACACCATATATTTT. It encodes CASSPLGRMSSGNTIYF.

The rearrangement links TRBV28 to TRBJ1-5; a weak D match, TRBD1 (6 bases). V was trimmed by 8 bases and J by 5 bases, leaving 13 bases between them. Per the germline V gene, CDR1 is MDHEN and CDR2 is SYDVKM. This CDR3 has 13 amino acids. The CDR3 protein is CASLGGFDQPQHF. In DNA form, the CDR3 reads TGTGCCAGCCTTGGGGGCTTTGATCAGCCCCAGCATTTT.

This chain connects TRBV10-3 to TRBJ1-1; D unresolved. Germline values: CDR1 ENHRY, CDR2 SYGVKD. Deletions cut 5 bases from V and 1 base from J, with 11 bases between. This CDR3 region has 14 residues. The CDR3 coding sequence is TGTGCCATCAGTCGGACGGATACGAACACTGAAGCTTTCTTT. Translation: CAISRTDTNTEAFF.

The chain recombines TRBV2 with TRBJ2-7, with no clear D. Germline-derived CDR1 and CDR2 are SNHLY and FYNNEI. Trimming cost V 8 bases and J 0 bases, with 11 bases left between them. The CDR3 covers 13 residues. CDR3 nucleotides: TGTGCCAGCCTTTCTAGAAGCTCCTACGAGCAGTACTTC. Translating it yields CASLSRSSYEQYF. The full variable domain, rest sourced from reference TRBV2 and TRBJ2-7, is EPEVTQTPSHQVTQMGQEVILRCVPISNHLYFYWYRQILGQKVEFLVSFYNNEISEKSEIFDDQFSVERPDGSNFTLKIRSTKLEDSAMYFCASLSRSSYEQYFGPGTRLTVT.

This clone is medium-sized in the sample. Distinct nucleotide sequences in the sample also encode this CDR3. V is TRBV6-5 and J is TRBJ2-1; a weak D match, TRBD2 (5 bases). CDR1 and CDR2 (germline): MNHEY, SVGAGI. CDR3 length: 15 residues. Deletions cut 0 bases from V and 5 bases from J, with 11 bases between. DNA for the CDR3: TGTGCCAGCAGTTACTCGCGGACTTGGGACAATGAGCAGTTCTTC. It specifies CASSYSRTWDNEQFF.

This clone was detected only a few times. CDR3 sequence: CASSQANGGLQETQYF. The CDR3 nucleotides are TGCGCCAGCAGCCAAGCGAACGGGGGACTCCAAGAGACCCAGTACTTC. The chain combines TRBV4-1 with TRBJ2-5; D might be TRBD2 (6 bases). The CDR3 runs to 16 residues. Trimming left V 1 base short and J 1 base short, with 13 bases between. CDR1 MGHRA and CDR2 YSYEKL come from the germline V gene.

J is TRBJ2-1 and V is TRBV27; 7 nucleotides align to TRBD2. J lost 7 bases, V lost 4 bases, and 10 bases had no gene match. The CDR3 extends over 15 amino acids. CDR1 and CDR2 from the germline V gene are MNHEY and SMNVEV (reference sequence). CDR3 residues: CASSWGSGTSNEQFF. In nucleotides, the CDR3 is TGTGCCAGCAGTTGGGGAAGCGGGACTTCAAATGAGCAGTTCTTC.

The chain is built from TRBV4-1 and TRBJ2-3; D assignment may be TRBD1 or TRBD2 (6 bases each). This CDR3 contains 16 residues. Looked up from germline, CDR1 is MGHRA and CDR2 is YSYEKL. Trimming stripped 1 base from V and 6 bases from J, with 17 bases between. DNA for the CDR3: TGCGCCAGCAGCCAAGGAAATATAGGGGGGCACGATACGCAGTATTTT. The encoded protein is CASSQGNIGGHDTQYF.

V is TRBV11-2 and J is TRBJ2-4; no clear D gene. V lost 6 bases and J lost 3, with 18 bases in between. CDR3 length: 16 amino acids. CDR1 SGHAT and CDR2 FQNNGV come from the germline V gene. The CDR3 reads CASRDQPSGFKNIQYF. The CDR3 region has the DNA TGTGCCAGCAGAGACCAGCCCTCAGGTTTCAAAAACATTCAGTACTTC.

The chain couples TRBV28 to TRBJ2-4; D gene uncertain. This CDR3 spans 12 amino acids. Trimming left V 7 bases short and J 0 bases short, with 4 bases between. The germline V gene has CDR1 MDHEN and CDR2 SYDVKM. The DNA of the CDR3 is TGTGCCAGCAACGTAGCCAAAAACATTCAGTACTTC. Protein product: CASNVAKNIQYF.

In its sample, this clone is medium-sized. The chain combines TRBV27 with TRBJ2-5, with 7 bases identical to TRBD1. The CDR3 runs to 15 residues. The J segment lost 4 bases and the V segment lost 4 bases, leaving 9 bases of the junction unmatched. Germline V CDR1 and CDR2: MNHEY, SMNVEV (reference sequence). Here the CDR3 reads CASSSLTGSGETQYF. For the CDR3, the DNA is TGTGCCAGCAGTTCACTGACAGGGTCTGGAGAGACCCAGTACTTC.

This clone was counted a few times. The genes are TRBV11-2 and TRBJ2-2; tentative D call: TRBD1 (5 bases). This CDR3 has 14 residues. Trimming left V 4 bases short and J 5 bases short, with 11 bases between. Germline V gives CDR1 SGHAT, CDR2 FQNNGV. CDR3 region: CASSSYRLTGELFF. The DNA of the CDR3 is TGTGCCAGCAGCTCTTACAGGTTGACCGGGGAGCTGTTTTTT. Using reference TRBV11-2 and TRBJ2-2 for the parts outside the CDR3, the full variable domain is EAGVAQSPRYKIIEKRQSVAFWCNPISGHATLYWYQQILGQGPKLLIQFQNNGVVDDSQLPKDRFSAERLKGVDSTLKIQPAKLEDSAVYLCASSSYRLTGELFFGEGSRLTVL.

This clone has only a few counts. The chain recombines TRBV7-7 with TRBJ2-3; D uncertain. This CDR3 contains 13 residues. Trimming removed 8 bases at V and 2 bases at J, with 11 bases between. CDR1 SSHAT and CDR2 FNYEAQ come from the germline V gene (reference sequence). CDR3 nucleotides: TGTGCCAGCTCGTCGGATGTCACAGATACGCAGTATTTT. It specifies CASSSDVTDTQYF.

V and J are TRBV13 and TRBJ1-5; D uncertain. Trimming shortened V by 0 bases and J by 7 bases, and 10 bases separated the two germline ends. CDR1 is PRHDT, CDR2 FYEKMQ, per germline (reference sequence). The CDR3 contains 14 residues. The CDR3 nucleotides are TGTGCCAGCAGCTTAGGAAGGAACGGGCAGCCCCAGCATTTT. Encoded protein: CASSLGRNGQPQHF.

This clone has a single count. The chain uses TRBV14 and TRBJ2-1; TRBD2 matches 8 bases. This CDR3 has 16 amino acids. Trimming removed 4 bases from V and 5 bases from J; junction bases left unmatched: 10. Germline V gene sequence: CDR1 SGHDN, CDR2 FVKESK. CDR3 DNA: TGTGCCAGCAGCCTTGGCGGCGGGAGGCTTAACAATGAGCAGTTCTTC. Translating gives CASSLGGGRLNNEQFF.

The V call is TRBV6-1, the J call TRBJ1-2, with 7 bases matching TRBD1. CDR1 is MNHNS, CDR2 SASEGT, per germline. Germline trimming cut 6 bases from V and 3 bases from J; bases unmatched to any gene: 7. This CDR3 spans 14 amino acids. The CDR3: CASRPPGQDYGYTF. The CDR3 DNA is TGTGCCAGCAGGCCCCCCGGACAGGACTATGGCTACACCTTC.

The J gene is TRBJ2-1, the V gene TRBV14; D uncertain. Germline-derived CDR1 and CDR2 are SGHDN and FVKESK. Trimming removed 3 bases at V and 2 bases at J, with 14 bases between. The CDR3 spans 16 residues. The CDR3 loop is CASSHVRGVPYNEQFF. The CDR3 bases are TGTGCCAGCAGCCACGTGAGAGGTGTGCCCTACAATGAGCAGTTCTTC.

This clone is termed medium-sized. The chain uses TRBV6-5 and TRBJ1-2; unclear D gene. V was pared by 0 bases and J by 1 base, with 9 bases between. CDR3 length: 15 amino acids. Germline values: CDR1 MNHEY, CDR2 SVGAGI. CDR3 DNA: TGTGCCAGCAGTTACTCACCGGGCCTTAACTATGGCTACACCTTC. Its translation is CASSYSPGLNYGYTF.

This clone has a single count. V gene TRBV6-6 combines with J gene TRBJ2-1; D is undetermined. Germline V gene sequence: CDR1 MNHNY, CDR2 SVGAGI (reference sequence). There are 13 residues in the CDR3. V shed 7 bases and J shed 7 bases, with 14 bases lying between them. The CDR3 protein is CASKGGSGNEQFF. The DNA of the CDR3 is TGTGCCAGCAAGGGTGGCTCGGGTAATGAGCAGTTCTTC.

The chain combines TRBV9 with TRBJ2-1; maybe TRBD2 (6 bases). The germline gives CDR1 SGDLS, CDR2 YYNGEE. The CDR3 runs 16 residues. Trimming shortened V by 2 bases and J by 7 bases, and 19 bases separated the two germline ends. CDR3 in amino acids: CASSVTAARAGNEQFF. CDR3 DNA: TGTGCCAGCAGCGTGACGGCAGCCCGAGCGGGTAATGAGCAGTTCTTC.

The rearrangement links TRBV29-1 to TRBJ1-2, with D tentatively TRBD1 (5 bases). Germline loops: CDR1 SQVTM, CDR2 ANQGSEA. The CDR3 loop spans 13 amino acids. V was shortened by 2 bases and J by 4 bases, with 11 bases between the two germline ends. The CDR3 DNA is TGCAGCGTTGAATTTTCAGGGATCTATGGCTACACCTTC. Translated: CSVEFSGIYGYTF. The complete variable domain, with remaining parts taken from reference TRBV29-1 and TRBJ1-2, reads SAVISQKPSRDICQRGTSLTIQCQVDSQVTMMFWYRQQPGQSLTLIATANQGSEATYESGFVIDKFPISRPNLTFSTLTVSNMSPEDSSIYLCSVEFSGIYGYTFGSGTRLTVV.

This clone was seen just once. J is TRBJ1-2 and V is TRBV7-8, with 9 bases fitting TRBD1. The length of the CDR3 is 16 residues. The J segment lost 3 bases and the V segment lost 6 bases, leaving 11 bases of the junction unmatched. The germline CDR1 and CDR2 sequences are SGHVS and FQNEAQ. The chain's CDR3 is CASSLDRGGEDYGYTF. The CDR3 nucleotides are TGTGCCAGCAGTCTTGACAGGGGGGGAGAGGACTATGGCTACACCTTC.

This clone is classed as medium-sized (0.01 to 0.1%). This sequence joins TRBV5-6 and TRBJ1-6; D unresolved. Germline V gene data show CDR1 as SGHDT and CDR2 as YYEEEE. This CDR3 contains 14 residues. Trimming shortened V by 0 bases and J by 10 bases, and 11 bases separated the two germline ends. For the CDR3, the DNA is TGTGCCAGCAGCTTGGGGCAGTCGGGCTCACCCCTCCACTTT. This codes for CASSLGQSGSPLHF.